This T cell receptor (beta chain) stems from a study of blood T cell repertoires in COVID-19. The wider study: Acute-phase and convalescent COVID-19 samples originated in the United States, Italy and Spain. Nucleic acid was either cDNA or gDNA, and it came from T cells, B-cell-depleted T cells, or PBMCs.

Trimming at V came to 4 bases and at J to 0 bases, leaving 7 bases not matched to a gene. In germline, CDR1 is LGHDT, CDR2 YNNKEL (reference sequence). The length of the CDR3 is 16 residues. TCRdb's copy holds only in-frame clones and misses some; the assay was immunoSEQ multiplex PCR. This sample has 310,000 or so clones, with approximately 90% found just once. Seattle's cohort entered during active infection and was followed longitudinally. The specimen was peripheral blood. The receptor was isolated from a man aged 30-40 years with COVID-19, enrolled during active disease. The rearrangement uses TRBV3-1 (or the pseudogene TRBV3-2) and TRBJ2-7; 9 positions agree with TRBD1. This chain's CDR3 is CASSPPGTGSSYEQYF. In nucleotides, the CDR3 is TGTGCCAGCAGCCCCCCAGGGACAGGGTCCTCCTACGAGCAGTACTTC.